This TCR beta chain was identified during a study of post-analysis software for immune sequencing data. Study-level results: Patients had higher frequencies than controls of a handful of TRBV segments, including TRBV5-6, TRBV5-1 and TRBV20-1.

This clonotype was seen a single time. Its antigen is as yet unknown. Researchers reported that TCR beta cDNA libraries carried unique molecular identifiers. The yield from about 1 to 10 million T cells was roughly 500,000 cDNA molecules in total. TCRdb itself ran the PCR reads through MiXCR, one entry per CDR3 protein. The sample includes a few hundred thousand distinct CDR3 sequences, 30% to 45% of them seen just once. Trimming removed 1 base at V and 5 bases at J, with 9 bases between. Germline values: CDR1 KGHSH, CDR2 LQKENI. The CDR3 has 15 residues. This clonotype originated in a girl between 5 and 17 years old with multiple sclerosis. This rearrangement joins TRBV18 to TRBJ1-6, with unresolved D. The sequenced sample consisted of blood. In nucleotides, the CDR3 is TGTGCCAGCTCACCACGGGCAGGAGATAATTCACCCCTCCACTTT. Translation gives CASSPRAGDNSPLHF. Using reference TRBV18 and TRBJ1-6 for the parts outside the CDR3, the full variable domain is NAGVMQNPRHLVRRRGQEARLRCSPMKGHSHVYWYRQLPEEGLKFMVYLQKENIIDESGMPKERFSAEFPKEGPSILRIQQVVRGDSAAYFCASSPRAGDNSPLHFGNGTRLTVT.